This T cell receptor (beta chain) was captured in a study of blood T cell repertoires in COVID-19. Study-level background: Spain, Italy and the United States supplied samples that represented acute and convalescent COVID-19. T cells, B-cell-depleted T cells, or PBMCs provided the cDNA or gDNA that served as material.

Trimming shortened V by 7 bases and J by 0 bases, and 10 bases separated the two germline ends. The CDR3 runs to 13 residues. Produced via immunoSEQ multiplex PCR; TCRdb's table is partial and in-frame only. The table includes roughly 180,000 clones, roughly 81% detected once. Enrolment of Seattle patients took place during active infection, and they were followed longitudinally. The chain links TRBV12-3 or TRBV12-4 to TRBJ2-7; no clear D gene. This receptor was identified in a woman aged 80 or over with COVID-19, enrolled during active disease. The sample was peripheral blood. The CDR3 nucleotides are TGTGCCAGCACCGCGGTTAACTCCTACGAGCAGTACTTC. Protein sequence: CASTAVNSYEQYF.